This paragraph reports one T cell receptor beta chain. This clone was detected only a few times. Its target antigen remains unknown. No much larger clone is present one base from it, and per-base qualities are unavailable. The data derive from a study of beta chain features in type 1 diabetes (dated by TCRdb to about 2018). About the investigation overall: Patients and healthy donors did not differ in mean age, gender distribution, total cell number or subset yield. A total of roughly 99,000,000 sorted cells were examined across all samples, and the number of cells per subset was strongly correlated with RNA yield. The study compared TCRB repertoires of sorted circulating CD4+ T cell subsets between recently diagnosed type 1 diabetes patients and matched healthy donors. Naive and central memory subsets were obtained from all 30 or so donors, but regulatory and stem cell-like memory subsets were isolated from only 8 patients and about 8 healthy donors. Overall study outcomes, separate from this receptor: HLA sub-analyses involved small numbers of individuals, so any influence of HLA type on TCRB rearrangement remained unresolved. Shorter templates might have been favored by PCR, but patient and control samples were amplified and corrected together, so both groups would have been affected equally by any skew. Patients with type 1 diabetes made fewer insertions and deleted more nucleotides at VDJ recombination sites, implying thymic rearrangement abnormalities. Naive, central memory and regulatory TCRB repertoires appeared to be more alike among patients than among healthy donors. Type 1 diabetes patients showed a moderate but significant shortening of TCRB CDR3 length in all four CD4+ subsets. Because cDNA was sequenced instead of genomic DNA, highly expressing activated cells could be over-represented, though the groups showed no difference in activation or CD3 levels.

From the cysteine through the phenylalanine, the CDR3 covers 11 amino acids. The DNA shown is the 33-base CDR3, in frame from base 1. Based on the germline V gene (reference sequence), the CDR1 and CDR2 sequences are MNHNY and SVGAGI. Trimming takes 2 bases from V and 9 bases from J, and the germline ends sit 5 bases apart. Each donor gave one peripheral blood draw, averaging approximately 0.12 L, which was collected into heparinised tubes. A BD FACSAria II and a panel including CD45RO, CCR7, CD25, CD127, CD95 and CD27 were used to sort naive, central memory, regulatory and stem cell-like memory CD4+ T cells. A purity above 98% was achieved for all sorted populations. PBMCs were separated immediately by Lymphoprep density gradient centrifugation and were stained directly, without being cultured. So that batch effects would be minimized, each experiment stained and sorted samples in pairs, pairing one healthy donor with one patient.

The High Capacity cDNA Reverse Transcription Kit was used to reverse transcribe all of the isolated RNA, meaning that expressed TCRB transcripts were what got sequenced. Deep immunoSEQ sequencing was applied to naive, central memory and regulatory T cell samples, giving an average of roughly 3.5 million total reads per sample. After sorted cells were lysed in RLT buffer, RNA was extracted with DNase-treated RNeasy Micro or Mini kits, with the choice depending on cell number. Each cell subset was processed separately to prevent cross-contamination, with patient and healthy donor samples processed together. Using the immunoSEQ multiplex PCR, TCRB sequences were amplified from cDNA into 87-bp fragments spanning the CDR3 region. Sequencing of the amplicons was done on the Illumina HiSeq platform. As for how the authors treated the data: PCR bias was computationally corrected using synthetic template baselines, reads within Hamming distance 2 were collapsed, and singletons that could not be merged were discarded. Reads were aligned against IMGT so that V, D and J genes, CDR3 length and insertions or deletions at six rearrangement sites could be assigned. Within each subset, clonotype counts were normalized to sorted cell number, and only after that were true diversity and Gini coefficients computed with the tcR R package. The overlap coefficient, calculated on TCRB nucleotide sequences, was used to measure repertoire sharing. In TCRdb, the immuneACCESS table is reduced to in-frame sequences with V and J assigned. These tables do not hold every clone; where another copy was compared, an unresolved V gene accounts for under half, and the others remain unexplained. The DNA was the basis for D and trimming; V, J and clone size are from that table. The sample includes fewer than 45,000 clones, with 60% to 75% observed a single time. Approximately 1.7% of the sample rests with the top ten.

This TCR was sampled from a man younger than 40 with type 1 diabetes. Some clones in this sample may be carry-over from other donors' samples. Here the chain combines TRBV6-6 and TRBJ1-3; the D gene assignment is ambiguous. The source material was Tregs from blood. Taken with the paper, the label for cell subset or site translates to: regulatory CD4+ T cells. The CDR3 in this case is CASSYGATIYF. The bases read TGTGCCAGCAGTTACGGAGCCACCATATATTTT.